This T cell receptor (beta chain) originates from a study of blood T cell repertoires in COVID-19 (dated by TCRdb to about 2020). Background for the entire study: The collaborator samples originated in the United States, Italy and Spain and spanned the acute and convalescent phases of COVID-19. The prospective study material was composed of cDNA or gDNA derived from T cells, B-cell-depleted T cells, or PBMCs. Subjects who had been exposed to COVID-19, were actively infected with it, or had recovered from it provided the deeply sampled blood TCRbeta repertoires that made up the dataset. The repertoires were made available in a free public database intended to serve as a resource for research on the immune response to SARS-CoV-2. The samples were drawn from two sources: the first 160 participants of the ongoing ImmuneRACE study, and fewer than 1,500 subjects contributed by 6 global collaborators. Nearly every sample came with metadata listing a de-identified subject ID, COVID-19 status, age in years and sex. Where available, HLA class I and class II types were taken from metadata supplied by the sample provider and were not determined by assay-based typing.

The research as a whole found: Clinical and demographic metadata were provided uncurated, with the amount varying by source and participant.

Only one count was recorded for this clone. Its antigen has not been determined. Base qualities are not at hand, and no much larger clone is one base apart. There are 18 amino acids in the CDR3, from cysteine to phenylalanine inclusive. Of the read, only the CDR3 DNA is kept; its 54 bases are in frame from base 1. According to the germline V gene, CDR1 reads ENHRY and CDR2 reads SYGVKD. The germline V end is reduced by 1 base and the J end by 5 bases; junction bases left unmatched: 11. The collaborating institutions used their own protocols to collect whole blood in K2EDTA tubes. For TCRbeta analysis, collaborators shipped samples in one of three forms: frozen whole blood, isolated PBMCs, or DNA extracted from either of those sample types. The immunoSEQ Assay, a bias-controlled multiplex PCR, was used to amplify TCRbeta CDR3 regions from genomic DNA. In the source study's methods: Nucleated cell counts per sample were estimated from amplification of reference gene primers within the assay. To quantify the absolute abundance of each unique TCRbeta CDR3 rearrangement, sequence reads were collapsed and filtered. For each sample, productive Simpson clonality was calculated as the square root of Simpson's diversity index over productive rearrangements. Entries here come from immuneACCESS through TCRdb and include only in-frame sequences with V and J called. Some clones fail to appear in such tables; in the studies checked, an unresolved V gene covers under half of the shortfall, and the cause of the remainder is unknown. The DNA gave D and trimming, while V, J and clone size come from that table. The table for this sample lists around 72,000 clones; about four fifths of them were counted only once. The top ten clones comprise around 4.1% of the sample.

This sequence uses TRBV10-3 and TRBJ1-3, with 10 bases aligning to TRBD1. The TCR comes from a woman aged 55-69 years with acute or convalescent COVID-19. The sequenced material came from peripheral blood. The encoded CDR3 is CAISEFPSSGQGRNTIYF. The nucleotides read TGTGCCATCAGTGAGTTCCCTTCCTCGGGACAGGGGAGAAACACCATATATTTT.